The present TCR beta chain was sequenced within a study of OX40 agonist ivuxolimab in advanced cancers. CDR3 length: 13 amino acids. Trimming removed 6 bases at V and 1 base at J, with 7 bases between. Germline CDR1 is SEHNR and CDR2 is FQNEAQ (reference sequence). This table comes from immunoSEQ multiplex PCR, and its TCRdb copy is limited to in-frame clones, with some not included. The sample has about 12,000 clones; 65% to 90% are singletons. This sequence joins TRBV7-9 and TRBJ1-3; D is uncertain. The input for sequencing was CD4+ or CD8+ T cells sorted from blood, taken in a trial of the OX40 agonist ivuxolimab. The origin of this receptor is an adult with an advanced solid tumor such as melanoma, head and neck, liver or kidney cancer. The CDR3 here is CASRGSSGNTIYF. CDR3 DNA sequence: TGTGCCAGCAGAGGATCATCTGGAAACACCATATATTTT. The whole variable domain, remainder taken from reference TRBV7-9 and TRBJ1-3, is DTGVSQNPRHKITKRGQNVTFRCDPISEHNRLYWYRQTLGQGPEFLTYFQNEAQLEKSRLLSDRFSAERPKGSFSTLEIQRTEQGDSAMYLCASRGSSGNTIYFGEGSWLTVV.